These 19 T cell receptor beta chains were all obtained from the same sample, sequenced in a study of cytomegalovirus exposure and HLA in healthy donors. PCR employed 60 Vbeta and 13 Jbeta primers. Assay: immunoSEQ multiplex PCR; the TCRdb copy retains only in-frame clones and omits some. The sample contains 100,000 to 150,000 clones, roughly 76% of which appear only once. Material for sequencing was PBMCs. These receptors were taken from an older woman in good health and CMV-seropositive.

The rearrangement links TRBV7-6 to TRBJ2-2, with D possibly matching TRBD2 (6 bases). V lost 11 bases and J 0 bases, leaving 19 bases between the germline ends. This CDR3 has 16 residues. Germline CDR1 is SGHVS and CDR2 is FNYEAQ. CDR3 amino acids: CASTLGIAANTGELFF. CDR3 coding DNA: TGTGCCTCCACGTTGGGGATAGCGGCGAACACCGGGGAGCTGTTTTTT.

The CDR3 reads CASSVSGGRGTDTQYF. CDR3 nucleotide sequence: TGTGCCAGCTCAGTCAGTGGTGGTAGGGGGACAGATACGCAGTATTTT. The chain carries TRBV18 and TRBJ2-3; D is perhaps TRBD1 (6 bases). This CDR3 is 16 amino acids long. Germline loops: CDR1 KGHSH, CDR2 LQKENI. The V end was cut by 5 bases, the J end by 3 bases, with 18 bases between.

This clone has more than one count but fewer than ten. This chain links TRBV7-6 with TRBJ2-1, with a possible D match to TRBD2 (5 bases). V was shortened by 5 bases and J by 6 bases, with 14 bases between the two germline ends. The CDR3 consists of 14 residues. Germline lookup yields CDR1 SGHVS and CDR2 FNYEAQ. CDR3 nucleotide sequence: TGTGCCAGCAGCCCTAACCAACTAGGCAATGAGCAGTTCTTC. Residues: CASSPNQLGNEQFF.

This clone was observed a handful of times. The chain couples TRBV19 to TRBJ1-5; 12 nucleotides align to TRBD1. Per the germline V gene, CDR1 is LNHDA and CDR2 is SQIVND (reference sequence). The CDR3 is 17 amino acids. V gave up 4 bases and J gave up 8 bases; unmatched junction bases: 12. The CDR3 sequence: CASSKDHRDRGREPQHF. In DNA, the CDR3 is TGTGCCAGTAGTAAAGATCACCGGGACAGGGGGCGTGAGCCCCAGCATTTT.

The CDR3 DNA is TGTGCCAGCTCACCCGCGGAAAGAAACATTCAGTACTTC. Protein product: CASSPAERNIQYF. This chain uses TRBV18 with TRBJ2-4; no firm D call. CDR1 is KGHSH and CDR2 is LQKENI in the germline V gene. Trimming removed 3 bases from V and 6 bases from J, with 9 bases in between. The CDR3 has 13 amino acids.

The V gene is TRBV4-2, the J gene TRBJ2-5, with 7 nucleotides matching TRBD2. TRBJ2-7 matches the DNA end more closely, so the J call is doubtful. CDR1 is LGHNA and CDR2 is YNFKEQ in the germline V gene. The CDR3 extends over 18 amino acids. The CDR3 sequence: CASSQDYGAGPSSYEQYF. CDR3 coding DNA: TGTGCCAGCAGCCAAGATTACGGAGCGGGGCCAAGCTCCTACGAGCAGTACTTC.

The V gene is TRBV6-1, the J gene TRBJ1-1; weak D call: TRBD1 (6 bases). CDR3 length: 12 residues. V was clipped by 2 bases and J by 11 bases, with 12 bases between them. Germline V gene lookup returns CDR1 MNHNS and CDR2 SASEGT. In nucleotides, the CDR3 is TGTGCCAGCAGTGAAACAGGGATCGTTGCTTTCTTT. This sequence encodes CASSETGIVAFF.

A note on this clone: This specimen includes other DNA sequences encoding the same CDR3. The rearrangement joins TRBV30 to TRBJ2-7; D is ambiguous. Germline-derived CDR1 and CDR2 are GTSNPN and SVGIG (reference sequence). Trimming removed 0 bases at V and 0 bases at J, with 3 bases between. The CDR3 covers 12 residues. The CDR3 nucleotides are TGTGCCTGGAGTGTTCTCTCCTACGAGCAGTACTTC. It codes for CAWSVLSYEQYF.

The V and J genes are TRBV5-6 and TRBJ2-1, with 9 nucleotides matching TRBD2. The junction had 9 bases not matched to a gene; V was cut back by 4 bases and J by 1 base. The CDR3 extends over 17 amino acids. Germline CDR1 reads SGHDT; CDR2 reads YYEEEE. The CDR3 here is CASSRIPLAGSYNEQFF. CDR3 nucleotide sequence: TGTGCCAGCAGCCGTATCCCCCTAGCGGGGTCCTACAATGAGCAGTTCTTC.

The V call is TRBV7-8, the J call TRBJ2-2, with TRBD2 matching over 10 bases. Germline CDR1 is SGHVS and CDR2 is FQNEAQ. The CDR3 has 15 residues. J was trimmed by 7 bases and V by 1 base; bases with no gene match: 3. The CDR3 region is CASSLGTSGVGELFF. CDR3 sequence (DNA): TGTGCCAGCAGCTTAGGGACTAGCGGCGTCGGGGAGCTGTTTTTT.

In nucleotides, the CDR3 is TGTGCCTGCCTTGATGACGGGTTGAGTGGTTGGTACTTC. Translation: CACLDDGLSGWYF. V usage is TRBV30 and J usage is TRBJ2-7; D is unresolved. The V end lost 6 bases, the J end lost 12 bases, and 24 bases lay between the germline ends. CDR1 is GTSNPN and CDR2 is SVGIG in the germline V gene (reference sequence). This CDR3 is built from 13 residues.

The chain joins TRBV7-9 to TRBJ1-6; D possibly corresponds to TRBD1 (6 bases). The germline V gene has CDR1 SEHNR and CDR2 FQNEAQ (reference sequence). V was pared by 4 bases and J by 11 bases, with 12 bases between. The CDR3 has 13 amino acids. The CDR3 DNA reads as TGTGCCAGCAGCTACGGACAGCTCACACCCCTCCACTTT. This translates into CASSYGQLTPLHF. Full variable domain (rest looked up from reference TRBV7-9 and TRBJ1-6): DTGVSQNPRHKITKRGQNVTFRCDPISEHNRLYWYRQTLGQGPEFLTYFQNEAQLEKSRLLSDRFSAERPKGSFSTLEIQRTEQGDSAMYLCASSYGQLTPLHFGNGTRLTVT.

V and J are TRBV4-1 and TRBJ1-2; D possibly corresponds to TRBD1 (5 bases). V was trimmed by 3 bases and J by 7 bases, leaving 6 bases between them. Per germline, CDR1 MGHRA and CDR2 YSYEKL. This CDR3 contains 11 residues. CDR3 protein: CASSQGGGYTF. CDR3 DNA sequence: TGCGCCAGCAGCCAGGGGGGTGGCTACACCTTC.

The chain is built from TRBV5-8 and TRBJ2-3, with 11 bases fitting TRBD2. The CDR3 sequence is 16 residues long. CDR1 and CDR2 (germline): SGHTS, YDEGEE. The V segment lost 4 bases and the J segment 2 bases; nucleotides outside the gene matches: 6. CDR3 sequence: CASSTGTSGPTDTQYF. The CDR3 coding sequence is TGTGCCAGCAGCACCGGGACTAGCGGACCCACAGATACGCAGTATTTT.

The chain combines TRBV30 with TRBJ1-1; D uncertain. V shed 2 bases and J shed 3 bases, with 10 bases lying between them. Germline-derived CDR1 and CDR2 are GTSNPN and SVGIG (reference sequence). There are 13 residues in the CDR3. CDR3: CAWSMKQYTEAFF. In nucleotides, the CDR3 is TGTGCCTGGAGTATGAAACAATACACTGAAGCTTTCTTT.

The rearrangement uses TRBV2 and TRBJ1-6; 8 bases match TRBD1. The junction had 3 bases not matched to a gene; V was cut back by 3 bases and J by 8 bases. Germline values: CDR1 SNHLY, CDR2 FYNNEI. The CDR3 has 14 amino acids. The CDR3 loop reads CASSEGTGYSPLHF. CDR3 in DNA: TGTGCCAGCAGTGAGGGGACAGGTTATTCACCCCTCCACTTT.

J is TRBJ2-2 and V is TRBV5-4, with 8 bases aligning to TRBD1. The CDR3 runs to 17 residues. The germline V gene has CDR1 SGHNT and CDR2 YYREEE (reference sequence). With 4 bases clipped from V and 4 bases from J, the junction kept 12 bases outside the gene matches. CDR3 loop: CASSPGTGRTGTGELFF. In DNA form, the CDR3 reads TGTGCCAGCAGCCCCGGGACAGGACGTACGGGCACCGGGGAGCTGTTTTTT.

This clone has only a few counts. CDR3 sequence (DNA): TGTGCCAGCAGCCTGGGGGGGGCGCGATACAATGAGCAGTTCTTC. It translates to CASSLGGARYNEQFF. The rearrangement links TRBV7-2 to TRBJ2-1; perhaps TRBD2 as D (7 bases). Germline V CDR1 and CDR2: SGHTA, FQGNSA. Trimming left V 5 bases short and J 4 bases short, with 15 bases between. The CDR3 has 15 amino acids.

This clone was seen more than once but under ten times. V gene TRBV6-5 combines with J gene TRBJ2-3; TRBD2 aligns across 10 bases. CDR3 length: 14 amino acids. Germline CDR1 MNHEY, CDR2 SVGAGI. Trimming removed 6 bases from V and 4 bases from J; junction bases left unmatched: 4. For the CDR3, the DNA is TGTGCCAGCAGGGACAGCGGGAGGGCAGATACGCAGTATTTT. This gives the protein CASRDSGRADTQYF.